One sample yielded the 27 T cell receptor beta chains listed below, sequenced in a study of T cells after posttransplantation cyclophosphamide (dated by TCRdb to 2016 to 2017). The method was the immunoSEQ multiplex PCR assay. Entries here come from immuneACCESS through TCRdb and include only in-frame sequences with V and J called. Some clones fail to appear in such tables; in the studies checked, an unresolved V gene covers under half of the shortfall, and the cause of the remainder is unknown. This sample is represented by tens of thousands of clones; roughly nine tenths of them were singletons. The top ten clones comprise about 2% of the sample. A control cohort of approximately eleven patients who had been given myeloablative marrow transplants with methotrexate plus a calcineurin inhibitor was sampled 1 year after transplant. Specimen: PBMCs, collected 350 to 400 days after allogeneic stem cell transplant with calcineurin inhibitor and methotrexate. The receptors were gathered from a female patient in her 30s who received an allogeneic stem cell transplant from an unrelated donor, was CMV-positive, and had acute and chronic GVHD. Some T cells may be donor cells from the graft after a transplant.

This sequence joins TRBV30 and TRBJ1-6; D may be TRBD1 (6 bases). The CDR3 sequence is 17 residues long. Germline V CDR1 and CDR2: GTSNPN, SVGIG (reference sequence). Deletions cut 0 bases from V and 10 bases from J, with 22 bases between. The CDR3 region is CAWSVGRTGRFTSPLHF. CDR3 nucleotide sequence: TGTGCCTGGAGTGTGGGTCGAACAGGGCGGTTTACCTCACCCCTCCACTTT.

The rearrangement uses TRBV19 and TRBJ2-1; TRBD2 agrees at 8 bases. The V gene end was trimmed by 7 bases and the J gene end by 0 bases; junction bases not matched to a gene: 11. This CDR3 has 17 residues. Germline V lookup: CDR1 LNHDA, CDR2 SQIVND (reference sequence). In DNA form, the CDR3 reads TGTGCCAGTAAAAGAACTAGCGGAGAAAGCTCCTACAATGAGCAGTTCTTC. Translation gives CASKRTSGESSYNEQFF.

V is TRBV20-1 and J is TRBJ2-2; no clear D. V was shortened by 3 bases and J by 6 bases, with 5 bases between the two germline ends. CDR3 length: 11 amino acids. The germline V gene has CDR1 DFQATT and CDR2 SNEGSKA (reference sequence). This CDR3 reads CSASRAGELFF. CDR3 in DNA: TGCAGTGCTAGTCGTGCCGGGGAGCTGTTTTTT.

The rearrangement links TRBV6-1 to TRBJ1-3, with D possibly being TRBD1 (6 bases). The ends were cut back, 10 bases at V and 2 bases at J, with 15 bases in the middle. CDR3 length: 14 amino acids. CDR1 MNHNS and CDR2 SASEGT come from the germline V gene. CDR3 coding DNA: TGTGCCACCTCCCAGGGGACCGCTGGAAACACCATATATTTT. Encoded protein: CATSQGTAGNTIYF.

V usage is TRBV15 and J usage is TRBJ1-2; 7 nucleotides agree with TRBD1. The CDR3 consists of 14 residues. The J segment lost 4 bases and the V segment lost 3 bases, leaving 5 bases of the junction unmatched. Germline V gene sequence: CDR1 LNHNV, CDR2 YYDKDF (reference sequence). This chain's CDR3 is CATSSNRDSYGYTF. The CDR3 DNA is TGTGCCACCAGCAGCAACCGGGACAGCTATGGCTACACCTTC.

J is TRBJ1-2 and V is TRBV5-6; D unclear. This CDR3 contains 14 residues. CDR1 SGHDT and CDR2 YYEEEE come from the germline V gene. V was clipped by 0 bases and J by 2 bases, with 8 bases between them. The CDR3 protein is CASSLGAANYGYTF. CDR3 DNA sequence: TGTGCCAGCAGCTTGGGAGCCGCGAACTATGGCTACACCTTC.

Comments on this clone: One end of the junction varies from germline; a read error may be responsible. The rearrangement uses TRBV7-9 and TRBJ2-1; TRBD1 matches 8 bases. The CDR3 length is 13 residues. CDR1 SEHNR and CDR2 FQNEAQ come from the germline V gene (reference sequence). CDR3 region: CASSSTGDNKQFF. The CDR3 nucleotides are TGTGCCAGCAGCTCGACAGGGGACAATAAGCAGTTCTTC.

J is TRBJ2-6 and V is TRBV4-1; D unclear. V lost 3 bases and J 4 bases, leaving 16 bases between the germline ends. The CDR3 has 17 residues. Germline loops: CDR1 MGHRA, CDR2 YSYEKL. For the CDR3, the DNA is TGCGCCAGCAGCCACTGGAGTTCTTTGAGCGGGGCCAACGTCCTGACTTTC. It translates to CASSHWSSLSGANVLTF.

The DNA of the CDR3 is TGTGCCAGCAGCTTTAACTCCCTGAGCTCCTACAATGAGCAGTTCTTC. Translation gives CASSFNSLSSYNEQFF. This chain joins TRBV5-6 and TRBJ2-1, with D hard to call. V lost 2 bases to trimming and J lost 0 bases, with 12 bases between them. Looked up from germline, CDR1 is SGHDT and CDR2 is YYEEEE. This CDR3 region has 16 residues.

V is TRBV5-8 and J is TRBJ2-1, with 10 nucleotides matching TRBD2. Germline V gives CDR1 SGHTS, CDR2 YDEGEE. The CDR3 length is 12 residues. With V trimmed by 5 bases and J by 14 bases, 7 bases remained unmatched. As DNA, the CDR3 is TGTGCCAGCAGGAGCGGGAGGGCCGGAAAGTTCTTC. It encodes CASRSGRAGKFF.

The genes are TRBV7-6 and TRBJ2-7; 8 nucleotides line up with TRBD2. V shed 0 bases and J 7 bases; nucleotides not matched to a gene: 5. This CDR3 has 14 residues. Germline V CDR1 and CDR2: SGHVS, FNYEAQ. CDR3 DNA: TGTGCCAGCAGCTTAGCGGCGGGAGGTCAAGAGCAGTACGTC. Protein: CASSLAAGGQEQYV.

The chain employs TRBV9 and TRBJ1-2, with TRBD1 as a possible D gene (5 bases). The germline CDR1 and CDR2 sequences are SGDLS and YYNGEE. Trimming took 0 bases from V and 4 from J, leaving 10 bases between them. The CDR3 has 14 amino acids. CDR3 nucleotide sequence: TGTGCCAGCAGCGTAGCTCCAGACAGCTATGGCTACACCTTC. Amino acids: CASSVAPDSYGYTF.

This clone was detected only once. The rearrangement joins TRBV11-3 to TRBJ2-1, with a weak D call TRBD1 (6 bases). The germline V and J ends were trimmed by 1 base and 7 bases, with 11 bases remaining between them. The germline gives CDR1 SGHNT, CDR2 YENEEA. The CDR3 covers 14 residues. In nucleotides, the CDR3 is TGTGCCAGCAGCTTAGTTGGGACAAGGAATGAGCAGTTCTTC. Translation gives CASSLVGTRNEQFF.

The V call is TRBV6-1, the J call TRBJ2-2; 9 bases agree with TRBD2. The CDR3 totals 15 residues. CDR1 MNHNS and CDR2 SASEGT come from the germline V gene. With 6 bases clipped from V and 5 bases from J, the junction kept 7 bases outside the gene matches. In DNA form, the CDR3 reads TGTGCCAGCAGACTGACTAGCGGAACAACCGGGGAGCTGTTTTTT. Protein: CASRLTSGTTGELFF.

This clone was counted a few times. The CDR3 DNA is TGTGCCAGCAGCCTAGGACAGGCCGGAAACACCATATATTTT. It yields the protein CASSLGQAGNTIYF. The J gene is TRBJ1-3, the V gene TRBV7-9; 7 positions agree with TRBD1. V shed 5 bases and J 4 bases; nucleotides not matched to a gene: 5. Looked up from germline, CDR1 is SEHNR and CDR2 is FQNEAQ (reference sequence). The CDR3 has 14 amino acids.

This chain joins TRBV10-3 and TRBJ2-1; D may be TRBD1 (6 bases). The CDR3 has 16 residues. V gave up 2 bases and J gave up 5 bases, with 16 bases separating them. Germline V CDR1 and CDR2: ENHRY, SYGVKD. The CDR3 DNA reads TGTGCCATCAGTGAGCAGGTGTTGTCAGGGGACAATGAGCAGTTCTTC. Protein product: CAISEQVLSGDNEQFF.

The rearrangement joins TRBV6-1 to TRBJ2-7; TRBD1 matches 8 bases. Looked up from germline, CDR1 is MNHNS and CDR2 is SASEGT. V gave up 2 bases and J gave up 3 bases; unmatched junction bases: 6. The CDR3 has 15 amino acids. CDR3 amino acids: CASSEKGTGLYEQYF. As DNA, the CDR3 is TGTGCCAGCAGTGAAAAAGGGACAGGCCTCTACGAGCAGTACTTC.

The rearrangement uses TRBV10-2 and TRBJ2-1; 9 nucleotides align to TRBD2. In germline, CDR1 is WSHSY, CDR2 SAAADI. The length of the CDR3 is 16 residues. J was trimmed by 4 bases and V by 7 bases; bases with no gene match: 11. The CDR3 region is CASIDEREELYNEQFF. The CDR3 DNA reads TGCGCCAGCATTGATGAGCGGGAGGAATTATACAATGAGCAGTTCTTC.

The rearrangement uses TRBV19 and TRBJ2-1, with 11 bases that match TRBD2. Germline V lookup: CDR1 LNHDA, CDR2 SQIVND (reference sequence). V was clipped by 6 bases and J by 9 bases; unmatched bases: 7. The CDR3 totals 14 residues. The CDR3: CASRLAGGPGEQFF. The CDR3, as DNA: TGTGCCAGTAGATTAGCGGGAGGGCCGGGTGAGCAGTTCTTC. Supplemented by reference TRBV19 and TRBJ2-1, the full variable domain reads DGGITQSPKYLFRKEGQNVTLSCEQNLNHDAMYWYRQDPGQGLRLIYYSQIVNDFQKGDIAEGYSVSREKKESFPLTVTSAQKNPTAFYLCASRLAGGPGEQFFGPGTRLTVL.

Here the CDR3 reads CASSAQFSNTEAFF. CDR3 coding DNA: TGTGCCAGCAGCGCCCAGTTTTCGAACACTGAAGCTTTCTTT. V gene TRBV7-8 combines with J gene TRBJ1-1; the D is unclear. V lost 5 bases and J lost 1, with 11 bases in between. CDR1 and CDR2 (germline): SGHVS, FQNEAQ. This CDR3 has 14 residues.

The chain combines TRBV5-5 with TRBJ1-1; possibly TRBD1 for D (6 bases). The CDR3 has 13 residues. Germline CDR1 and CDR2: SGHKS and YYEKEE (reference sequence). Trimming left V 5 bases short and J 1 base short, with 9 bases between. The CDR3 DNA reads TGTGCCAGCAGAAAGACAGGGAACACTGAAGCTTTCTTT. Translated, it gives CASRKTGNTEAFF.

The V and J genes are TRBV6-5 and TRBJ1-1; tentatively, D is TRBD1 (5 bases). The CDR3 runs 14 residues. Trimming removed 5 bases at V and 11 bases at J, with 21 bases between. From germline, CDR1 is MNHEY and CDR2 SVGAGI. The CDR3 spells CASSGQGGAVGAFF. The DNA of the CDR3 is TGTGCCAGCAGTGGTCAGGGAGGGGCCGTAGGGGCTTTCTTT.

The chain links TRBV5-8 to TRBJ2-2, with D hard to call. V lost 1 base to trimming and J lost 2 bases, with 6 bases between them. Germline V CDR1 and CDR2: SGHTS, YDEGEE. This CDR3 spans 14 amino acids. Here the CDR3 DNA reads TGTGCCAGCAGCTTGTTACAAAACACCGGGGAGCTGTTTTTT. Protein sequence: CASSLLQNTGELFF.

The chain couples TRBV30 to TRBJ2-5; a possible D gene is TRBD1 (5 bases). CDR1 and CDR2 (germline): GTSNPN, SVGIG (reference sequence). CDR3 length: 11 residues. V was pared by 3 bases and J by 6 bases, with 8 bases between. The CDR3, as DNA: TGTGCCTGGAGGGTGGGGCAGACCCAGTACTTC. Its protein is CAWRVGQTQYF. The full variable domain, its missing parts supplied by reference TRBV30 and TRBJ2-5, is SQTIHQWPATLVQPVGSPLSLECTVEGTSNPNLYWYRQAAGRGLQLLFYSVGIGQISSEVPQNLSASRPQDRQFILSSKKLLLSDSGFYLCAWRVGQTQYFGPGTRLLVL.

A single count supports this clone. The chain carries TRBV11-2 and TRBJ2-7, with D uncertain. The CDR3 length is 14 residues. Trimming stripped 3 bases from V and 9 bases from J, with 18 bases between. Germline-derived CDR1 and CDR2 are SGHAT and FQNNGV. CDR3 nucleotide sequence: TGTGCCAGCAGCTTGAGCCGATCGAACCCCTGGCAGTACTTC. Translating gives CASSLSRSNPWQYF.

The chain carries TRBV6-1 and TRBJ1-2; D gene uncertain. The CDR3 length is 13 residues. Germline-derived CDR1 and CDR2 are MNHNS and SASEGT. Trimming cost V 6 bases and J 0 bases, with 8 bases left between them. Written as DNA, the CDR3 is TGTGCCAGCAGCCCCGGGACTAACTATGGCTACACCTTC. It translates to CASSPGTNYGYTF.

The V gene is TRBV7-9, the J gene TRBJ2-7; 9 bases agree with TRBD2. The CDR3 runs to 16 residues. V dropped 4 bases and J dropped 5; count of bases not matched to a gene: 12. Germline V gene sequence: CDR1 SEHNR, CDR2 FQNEAQ (reference sequence). CDR3 in amino acids: CASSYKSRLAVHEQYF. DNA for the CDR3: TGTGCCAGCAGCTACAAAAGCCGACTAGCGGTCCACGAGCAGTACTTC.